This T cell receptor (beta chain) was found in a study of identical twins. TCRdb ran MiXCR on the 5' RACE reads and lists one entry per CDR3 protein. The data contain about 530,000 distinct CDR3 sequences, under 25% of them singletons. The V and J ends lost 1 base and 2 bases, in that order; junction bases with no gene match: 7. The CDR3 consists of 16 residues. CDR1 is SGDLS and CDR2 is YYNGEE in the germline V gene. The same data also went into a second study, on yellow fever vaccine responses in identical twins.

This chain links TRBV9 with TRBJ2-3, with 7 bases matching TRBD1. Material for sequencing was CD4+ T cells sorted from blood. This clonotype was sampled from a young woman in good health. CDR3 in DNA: TGTGCCAGCAGCGTATTAGGACAGGTGAACACAGATACGCAGTATTTT. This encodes CASSVLGQVNTDTQYF. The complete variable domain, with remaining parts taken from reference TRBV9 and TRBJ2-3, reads DSGVTQTPKHLITATGQRVTLRCSPRSGDLSVYWYQQSLDQGLQFLIQYYNGEERAKGNILERFSAQQFPDLHSELNLSSLELGDSALYFCASSVLGQVNTDTQYFGPGTRLTVL.